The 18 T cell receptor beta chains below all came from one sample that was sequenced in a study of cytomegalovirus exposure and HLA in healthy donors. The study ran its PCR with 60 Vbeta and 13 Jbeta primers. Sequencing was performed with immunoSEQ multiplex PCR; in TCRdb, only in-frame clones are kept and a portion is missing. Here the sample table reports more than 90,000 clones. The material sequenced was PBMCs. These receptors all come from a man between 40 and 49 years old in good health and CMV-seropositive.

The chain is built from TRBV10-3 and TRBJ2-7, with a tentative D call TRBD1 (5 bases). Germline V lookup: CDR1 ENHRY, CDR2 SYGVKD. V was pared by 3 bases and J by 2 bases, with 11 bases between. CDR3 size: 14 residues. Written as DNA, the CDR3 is TGTGCCATCAGTGATACTCCAGGGACCTACGAGCAGTACTTC. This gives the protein CAISDTPGTYEQYF.

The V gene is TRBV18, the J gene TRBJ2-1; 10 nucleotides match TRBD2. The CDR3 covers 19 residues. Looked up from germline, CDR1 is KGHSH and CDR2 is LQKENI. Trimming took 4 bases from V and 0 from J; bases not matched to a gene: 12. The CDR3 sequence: CASSLYRTGTSDSYNEQFF. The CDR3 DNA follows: TGTGCCAGCTCACTGTACCGAACCGGGACTAGCGACTCCTACAATGAGCAGTTCTTC.

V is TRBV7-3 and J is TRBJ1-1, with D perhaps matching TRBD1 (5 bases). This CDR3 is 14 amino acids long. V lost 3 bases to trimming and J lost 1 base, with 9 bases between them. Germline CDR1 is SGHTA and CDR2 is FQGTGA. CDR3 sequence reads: CASSLGGPNTEAFF. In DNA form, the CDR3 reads TGTGCCAGCAGCTTGGGGGGACCGAACACTGAAGCTTTCTTT.

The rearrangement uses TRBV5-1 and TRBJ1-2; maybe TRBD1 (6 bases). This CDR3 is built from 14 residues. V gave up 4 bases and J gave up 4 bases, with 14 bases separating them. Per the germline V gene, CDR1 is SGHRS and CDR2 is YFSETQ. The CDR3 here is CASSRQQGLYGYTF. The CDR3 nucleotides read TGCGCCAGCAGCCGTCAACAGGGCCTCTATGGCTACACCTTC.

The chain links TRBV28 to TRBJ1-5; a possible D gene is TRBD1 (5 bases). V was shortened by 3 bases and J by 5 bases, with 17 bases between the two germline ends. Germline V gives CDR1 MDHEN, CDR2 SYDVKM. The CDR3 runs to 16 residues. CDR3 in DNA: TGTGCCAGCAGTTTGTCTCGCAGGGATCTATATCAGCCCCAGCATTTT. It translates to CASSLSRRDLYQPQHF.

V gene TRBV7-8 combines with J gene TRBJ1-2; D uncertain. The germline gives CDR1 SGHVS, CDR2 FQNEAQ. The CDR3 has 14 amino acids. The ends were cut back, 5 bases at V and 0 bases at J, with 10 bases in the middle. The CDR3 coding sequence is TGTGCCAGCAGCCTTAACAGTGCTAACTATGGCTACACCTTC. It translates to CASSLNSANYGYTF.

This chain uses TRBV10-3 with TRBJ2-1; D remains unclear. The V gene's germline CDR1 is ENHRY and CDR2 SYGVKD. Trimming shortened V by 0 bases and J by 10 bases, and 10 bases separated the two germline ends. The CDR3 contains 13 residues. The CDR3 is CAISESTGGEQFF. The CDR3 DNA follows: TGTGCCATCAGTGAGTCGACGGGTGGCGAGCAGTTCTTC.

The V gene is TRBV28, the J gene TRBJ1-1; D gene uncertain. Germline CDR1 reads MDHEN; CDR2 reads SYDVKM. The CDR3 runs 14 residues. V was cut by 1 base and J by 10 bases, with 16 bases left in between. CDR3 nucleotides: TGTGCCAGCAGTTTATTGGCAGCGGGATATGGAGCTTTCTTT. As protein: CASSLLAAGYGAFF.

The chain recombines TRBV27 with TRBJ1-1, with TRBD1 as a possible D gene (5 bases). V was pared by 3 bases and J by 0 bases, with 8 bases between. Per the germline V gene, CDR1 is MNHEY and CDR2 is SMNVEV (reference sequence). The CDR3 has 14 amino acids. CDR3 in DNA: TGTGCCAGCAGTTTGCGGGGGATGAACACTGAAGCTTTCTTT. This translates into CASSLRGMNTEAFF.

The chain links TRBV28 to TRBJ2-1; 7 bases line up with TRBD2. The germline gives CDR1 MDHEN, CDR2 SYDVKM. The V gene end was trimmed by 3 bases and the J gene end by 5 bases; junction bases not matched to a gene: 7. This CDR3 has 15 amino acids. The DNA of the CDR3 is TGTGCCAGCAGTTTTTTGAGCGGGGCCAACAATGAGCAGTTCTTC. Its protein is CASSFLSGANNEQFF.

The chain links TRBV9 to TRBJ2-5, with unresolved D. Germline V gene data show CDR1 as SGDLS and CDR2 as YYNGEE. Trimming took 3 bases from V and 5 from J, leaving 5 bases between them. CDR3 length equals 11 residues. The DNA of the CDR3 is TGTGCCAGCAGCGCCGGGGAGACCCAGTACTTC. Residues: CASSAGETQYF.

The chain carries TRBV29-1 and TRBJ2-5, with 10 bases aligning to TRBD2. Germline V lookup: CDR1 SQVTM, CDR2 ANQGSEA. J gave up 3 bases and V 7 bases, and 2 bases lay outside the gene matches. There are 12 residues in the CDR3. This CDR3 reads CSAGLAEETQYF. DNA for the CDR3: TGCAGCGCTGGACTAGCGGAAGAGACCCAGTACTTC.

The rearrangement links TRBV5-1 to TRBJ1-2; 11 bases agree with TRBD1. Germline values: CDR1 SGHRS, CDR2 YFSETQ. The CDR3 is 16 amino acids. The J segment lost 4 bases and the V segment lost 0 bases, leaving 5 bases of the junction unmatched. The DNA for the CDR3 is TGCGCCAGCAGCTTGGAGGGGGACAGGGGGTCCTATGGCTACACCTTC. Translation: CASSLEGDRGSYGYTF.

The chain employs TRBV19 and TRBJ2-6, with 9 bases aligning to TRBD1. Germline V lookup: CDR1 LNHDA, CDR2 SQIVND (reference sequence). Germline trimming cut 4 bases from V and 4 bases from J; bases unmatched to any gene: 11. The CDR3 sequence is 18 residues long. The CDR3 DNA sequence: TGTGCCAGTAGTAACAGACAGGGGGGAGCTGCGGGGGCCAACGTCCTGACTTTC. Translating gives CASSNRQGGAAGANVLTF.

DNA of the CDR3: TGTGCCAGCAGAGGGACCGGGACAGGGGGTTCCGAGCAGTACTTC. Translation: CASRGTGTGGSEQYF. The gene calls are TRBV2 and TRBJ2-7; 11 nucleotides agree with TRBD1. Trimming at V came to 6 bases and at J to 6 bases, leaving 10 bases not matched to a gene. The CDR3 has 15 amino acids. Germline V CDR1 and CDR2: SNHLY, FYNNEI.

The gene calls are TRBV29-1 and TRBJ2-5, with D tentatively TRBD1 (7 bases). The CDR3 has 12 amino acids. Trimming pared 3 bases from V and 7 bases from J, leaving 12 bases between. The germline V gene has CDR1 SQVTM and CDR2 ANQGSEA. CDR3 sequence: CSVDRGVGTQYF. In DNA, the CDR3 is TGCAGCGTTGACAGGGGGGTGGGGACCCAGTACTTC.

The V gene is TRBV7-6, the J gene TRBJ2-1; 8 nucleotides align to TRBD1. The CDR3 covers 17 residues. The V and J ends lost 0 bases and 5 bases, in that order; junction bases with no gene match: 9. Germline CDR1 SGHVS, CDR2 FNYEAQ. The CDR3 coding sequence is TGTGCCAGCAGCTTAGCGGTTGGGCAGGGGGCTAACAATGAGCAGTTCTTC. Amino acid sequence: CASSLAVGQGANNEQFF.

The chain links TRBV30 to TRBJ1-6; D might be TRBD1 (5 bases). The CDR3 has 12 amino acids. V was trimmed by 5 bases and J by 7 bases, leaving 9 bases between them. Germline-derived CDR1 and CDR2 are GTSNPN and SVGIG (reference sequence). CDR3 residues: CAWGPGNSPLHF. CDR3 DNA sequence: TGTGCCTGGGGCCCAGGGAATTCACCCCTCCACTTT. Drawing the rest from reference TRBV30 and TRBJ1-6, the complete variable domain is SQTIHQWPATLVQPVGSPLSLECTVEGTSNPNLYWYRQAAGRGLQLLFYSVGIGQISSEVPQNLSASRPQDRQFILSSKKLLLSDSGFYLCAWGPGNSPLHFGNGTRLTVT.